These T cell receptor beta chains were read from a single sample in a study of human T cells and chemical hapten exposure. TCRdb used MiXCR to reprocess the RACE reads, holding one entry per CDR3 protein. The sample yields approximately 80,000 distinct CDR3 sequences, roughly a tenth seen once. Sequencing was performed on whole blood, taken in connection with sensitization to the hapten diphenylcyclopropenone (DPC). These receptors originate from a woman between 45 and 65 years old with alopecia areata. Some clones in this sample may be carry-over from other donors' samples. Both conserved end residues are part of each CDR3. A D gene is named only where the DNA matches it firmly. Clone size appears in some rows only: once, few, many, or a class for an expanded clone.

size,V,D,J,DNA,CDR3
few,TRBV4-3,TRBD2,TRBJ2-2,TGCGCCAGCAGCCAAGGGGCTAGCGGACCGAACACCGGGGAGCTGTTTTTT,CASSQGASGPNTGELFF
few,TRBV6-6,NA,TRBJ1-2,TGTGCCAGCAGTTACTCGACCAGTAGCTATGGCTACACCTTC,CASSYSTSSYGYTF
NA,TRBV28,NA,TRBJ2-7,TGTGCCAGCAGTTTAGCAGGTGATTACGAGCAGTACTTC,CASSLAGDYEQYF
few,TRBV6-5,TRBD1,TRBJ1-2,TGTGCCAGCAGCCCCTGGACAGGGGGAAGGCGCTATGGCTACACCTTC,CASSPWTGGRRYGYTF
NA,TRBV6-1,TRBD2,TRBJ2-1,TGTGCCAGCAGGTCCGTACTAGCGGGGAACAATGAGCAGTTCTTC,CASRSVLAGNNEQFF
many,TRBV27,TRBD2,TRBJ2-7,TGTGCCAGCAGTTTCAGATCGTGGAGACTAGCGGGAGGCCAACCCTACGAGCAGTACTTC,CASSFRSWRLAGGQPYEQYF
NA,TRBV7-2,NA,TRBJ1-5,TGTGCCAGCAGCTCTGGCGGGACCCTCGGTAATCAGCCCCAGCATTTT,CASSSGGTLGNQPQHF
NA,TRBV4-3,TRBD1,TRBJ1-1,TGCGCCAGCAGCTCCCGGGACAGCATCACTGAAGCTTTCTTT,CASSSRDSITEAFF
few,TRBV20-1,TRBD1,TRBJ1-1,TGCAGTGCGCCGGACAGGGGGCCTCGAGAAGCTTTCTTT,CSAPDRGPREAFF
many,TRBV3-1,TRBD1,TRBJ1-6,TGTGCCAGCAGCCAAGTAGGGGGACAGGGGAACTCACCCCTCCACTTT,CASSQVGGQGNSPLHF